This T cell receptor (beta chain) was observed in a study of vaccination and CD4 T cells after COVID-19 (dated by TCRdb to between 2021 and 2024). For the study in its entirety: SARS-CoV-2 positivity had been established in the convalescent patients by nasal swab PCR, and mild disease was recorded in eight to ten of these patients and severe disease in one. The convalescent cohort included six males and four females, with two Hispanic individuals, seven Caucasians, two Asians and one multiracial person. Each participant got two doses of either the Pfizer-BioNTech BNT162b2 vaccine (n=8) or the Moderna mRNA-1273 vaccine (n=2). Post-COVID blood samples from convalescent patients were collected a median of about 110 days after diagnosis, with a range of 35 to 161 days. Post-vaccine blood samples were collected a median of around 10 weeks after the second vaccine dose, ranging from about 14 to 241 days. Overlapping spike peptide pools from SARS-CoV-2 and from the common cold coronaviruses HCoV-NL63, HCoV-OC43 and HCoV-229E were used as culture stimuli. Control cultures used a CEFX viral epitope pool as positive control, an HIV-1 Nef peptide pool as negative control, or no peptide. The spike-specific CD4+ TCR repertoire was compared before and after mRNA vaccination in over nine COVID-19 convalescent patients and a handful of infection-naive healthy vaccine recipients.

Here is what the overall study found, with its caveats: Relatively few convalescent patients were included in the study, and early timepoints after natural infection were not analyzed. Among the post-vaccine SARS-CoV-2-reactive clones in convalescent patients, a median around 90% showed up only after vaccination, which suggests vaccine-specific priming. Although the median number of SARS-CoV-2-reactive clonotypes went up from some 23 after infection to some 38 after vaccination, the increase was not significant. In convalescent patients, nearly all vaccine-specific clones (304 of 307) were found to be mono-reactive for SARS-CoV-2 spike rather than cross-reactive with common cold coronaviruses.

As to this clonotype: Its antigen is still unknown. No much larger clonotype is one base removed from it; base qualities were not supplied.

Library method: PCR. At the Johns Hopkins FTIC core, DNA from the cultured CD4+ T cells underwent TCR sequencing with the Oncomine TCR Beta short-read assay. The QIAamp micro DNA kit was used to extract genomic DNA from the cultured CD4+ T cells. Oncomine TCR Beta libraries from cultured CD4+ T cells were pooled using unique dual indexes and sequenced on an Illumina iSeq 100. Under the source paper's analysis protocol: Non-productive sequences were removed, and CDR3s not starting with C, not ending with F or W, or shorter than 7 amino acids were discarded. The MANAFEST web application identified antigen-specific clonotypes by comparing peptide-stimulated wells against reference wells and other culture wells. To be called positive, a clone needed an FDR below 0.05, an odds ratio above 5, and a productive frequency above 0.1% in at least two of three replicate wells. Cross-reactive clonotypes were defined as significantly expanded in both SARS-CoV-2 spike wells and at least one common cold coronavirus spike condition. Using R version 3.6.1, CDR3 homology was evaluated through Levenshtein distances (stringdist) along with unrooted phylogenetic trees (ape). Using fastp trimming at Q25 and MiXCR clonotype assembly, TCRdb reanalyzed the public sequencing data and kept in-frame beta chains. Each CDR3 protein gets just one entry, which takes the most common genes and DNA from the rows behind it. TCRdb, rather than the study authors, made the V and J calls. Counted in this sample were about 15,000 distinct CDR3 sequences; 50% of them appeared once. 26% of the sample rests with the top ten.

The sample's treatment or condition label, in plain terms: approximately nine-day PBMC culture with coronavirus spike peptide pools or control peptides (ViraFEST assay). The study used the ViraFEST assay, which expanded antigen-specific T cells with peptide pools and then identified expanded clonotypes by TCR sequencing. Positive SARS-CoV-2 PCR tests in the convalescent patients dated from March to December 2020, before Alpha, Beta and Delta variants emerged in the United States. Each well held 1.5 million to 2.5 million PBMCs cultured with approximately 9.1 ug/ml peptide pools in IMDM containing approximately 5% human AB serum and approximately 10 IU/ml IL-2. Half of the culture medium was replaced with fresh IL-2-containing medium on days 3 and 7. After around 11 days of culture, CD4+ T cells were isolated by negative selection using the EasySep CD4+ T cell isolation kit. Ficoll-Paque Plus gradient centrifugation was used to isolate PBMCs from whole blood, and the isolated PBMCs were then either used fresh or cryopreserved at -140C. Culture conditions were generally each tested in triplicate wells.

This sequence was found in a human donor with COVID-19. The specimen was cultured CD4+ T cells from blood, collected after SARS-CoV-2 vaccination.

The DNA is TGTGCCAGTAGTCCTAGTAGCACAGATACGCAGTATTTT. Its protein product is CASSPSSTDTQYF. This chain joins TRBV19 to TRBJ2-3; there is no confident call for the D gene. Trimming takes 5 bases from V and 0 bases from J, and the germline ends sit 6 bases apart. From the cysteine up to the phenylalanine, the CDR3 has a length of 13 residues. Only the CDR3 region is kept as DNA, spanning 39 bases read in frame from base 1. Looking up the germline V gene (reference sequence) yields CDR1 LNHDA and CDR2 SQIVND.